This T cell receptor beta chain comes out of a study of shared clonotypes between healthy human individuals. This clone was counted a few times. Using immunoSEQ multiplex PCR, the repertoire was profiled, and TCRdb retains in-frame clones only, with some absent. The sample yields about 1 million clones, about 74% seen once. The receptor's source is a man younger than 35 in good health. The material sequenced was memory CD4+ T cells sorted from blood. The subset: CD45RA-negative fraction.

CDR3 bases: TGTGCCAGCTCGCAGTGGAGTTGGGATAACCACGAGCAGTACTTC. Translated: CASSQWSWDNHEQYF. The chain links TRBV18 to TRBJ2-7; D not resolved. The CDR3 extends over 15 amino acids. Germline V gene lookup returns CDR1 KGHSH and CDR2 LQKENI. V gave up 6 bases and J gave up 5 bases, with 20 bases separating them.